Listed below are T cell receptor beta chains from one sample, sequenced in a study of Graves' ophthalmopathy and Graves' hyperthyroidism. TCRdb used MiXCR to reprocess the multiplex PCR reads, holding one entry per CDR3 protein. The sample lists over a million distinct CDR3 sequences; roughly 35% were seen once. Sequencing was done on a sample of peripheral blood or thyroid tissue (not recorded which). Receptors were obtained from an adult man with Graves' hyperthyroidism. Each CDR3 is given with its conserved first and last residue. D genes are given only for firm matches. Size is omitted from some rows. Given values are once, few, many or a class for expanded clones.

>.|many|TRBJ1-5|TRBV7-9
TGTGCCAGCAGCTTAGAGAGGTTTCAGCCCCAGCATTTT
CASSLERFQPQHF
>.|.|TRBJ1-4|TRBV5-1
TGCGCCAGCAGCAAGGAAAAACTGTTTTTT
CASSKEKLFF
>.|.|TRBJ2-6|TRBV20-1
TGCAGTGCCCCCGGGAAGGGCTCTGGGGCCAACGTCCTGACTTTC
CSAPGKGSGANVLTF
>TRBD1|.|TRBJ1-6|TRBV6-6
TGTGCCAGCAGTCTTTACAGGGGGTTGAATTCACCCCTCCACTTT
CASSLYRGLNSPLHF
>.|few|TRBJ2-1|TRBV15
TGTGCCACCAGCAGAGGTGAGGATGAGCAGTTCTTC
CATSRGEDEQFF
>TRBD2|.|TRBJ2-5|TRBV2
TGTGCCAGCAGGCAGACAGCGGGGGAAGAGACCCAGTACTTC
CASRQTAGEETQYF
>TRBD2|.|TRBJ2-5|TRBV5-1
TGCGCCAGCAGCCCGGGACTAGGGTTTCGAGAGACCCAGTACTTC
CASSPGLGFRETQYF
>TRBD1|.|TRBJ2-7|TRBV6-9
TGTGCCAGCAGTTATCCGTTCGGACAGGGTATCCCCTACGAGCAGTACTTC
CASSYPFGQGIPYEQYF
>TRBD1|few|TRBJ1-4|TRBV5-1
TGCGCCAGCAGCCGGGACAGGGGCGGAAAACTGTTTTTT
CASSRDRGGKLFF
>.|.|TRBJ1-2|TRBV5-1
TGCGCCAGCAGCCTTACTAGCGGGCAGGGGAGGATCTATGGCTACACCTTC
CASSLTSGQGRIYGYTF
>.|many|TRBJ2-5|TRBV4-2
TGTGCCAGCCGAGAGCGGTCCCAAGAGACCCAGTACTTC
CASRERSQETQYF
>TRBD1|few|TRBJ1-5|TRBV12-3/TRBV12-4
TGTGCCAGCAGTCTCCAGGGGGTTCGGCATTTT
CASSLQGVRHF
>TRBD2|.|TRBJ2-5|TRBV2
TGTGCCAGCAGGTCTGGGACTAGCGTGAGGGAGACCCAGTACTTC
CASRSGTSVRETQYF
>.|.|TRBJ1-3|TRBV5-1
TGCGCCAGCAGCTTGGATTGGCAGGGCGACTCTGGAAACACCATATATTTT
CASSLDWQGDSGNTIYF
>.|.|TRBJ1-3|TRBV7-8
TGTGCCAGCAGTTACGGGACTACGGGAAACACCATATATTTT
CASSYGTTGNTIYF
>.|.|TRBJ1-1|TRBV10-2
TGCGCCAGCAGTGAGAGGGGTGTGAACACTGAAGCTTTCTTT
CASSERGVNTEAFF
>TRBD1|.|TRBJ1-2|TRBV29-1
TGCAGCGTTGTCGTTAGGGGGCGGAACTATGGCCACACCTTC
CSVVVRGRNYGHTF
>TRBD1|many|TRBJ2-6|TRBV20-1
TGCAGTGCTAGAGCTTGGGGGACAGGGTTCTCGGGGGCCAACGTCCTGACTTTC
CSARAWGTGFSGANVLTF
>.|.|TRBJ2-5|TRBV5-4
TGTGCCAGCAGCACCCAAGGGACCCAGACCCAGTACTTC
CASSTQGTQTQYF
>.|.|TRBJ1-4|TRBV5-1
TGCGCCAGCAGCCAAGTTTCTGCAGGACCTAATGAAAAACTGTTTTTT
CASSQVSAGPNEKLFF
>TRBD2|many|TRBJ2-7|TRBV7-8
TGTGCCAGCAGCTTGGAAGGACTAGCGTGGGACGAGCAGTACTTC
CASSLEGLAWDEQYF
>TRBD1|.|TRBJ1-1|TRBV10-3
TGTGCCATCAGGCGGGACAGGGTTGACACTGAAGCTTTCTTT
CAIRRDRVDTEAFF
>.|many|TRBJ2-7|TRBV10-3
TGTGCCATCAGTGGGCAGGGGCCCTCCTACGAGCAGTACTTC
CAISGQGPSYEQYF
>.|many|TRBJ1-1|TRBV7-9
TGTGCCAGCAGCTTAGGCAAGGGTAAGACTGAAGCTTTCTTT
CASSLGKGKTEAFF
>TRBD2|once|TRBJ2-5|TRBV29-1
TGCGCCAGCAGCCTCAGCGGCGGGGGGCCGCAAGAGACCCAGTACTTC
CASSLSGGGPQETQYF
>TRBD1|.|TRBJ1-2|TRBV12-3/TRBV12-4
TGTGCCAGTACTAGGACAGGGGGAAACTATGGCTACACCTTC
CASTRTGGNYGYTF
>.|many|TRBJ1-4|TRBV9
TGTGCCAGCAGCGTAGGCGGAAAGTGGGAAAAACTGTTTTTT
CASSVGGKWEKLFF
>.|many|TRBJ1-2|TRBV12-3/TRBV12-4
TGTGCCAGCAGTTTACGGGCTAGGGACAACTATGGCTACACCTTC
CASSLRARDNYGYTF
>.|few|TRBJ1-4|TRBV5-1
TGTGCCAGCAGCTTGTCGACAGTCAATGAAAAACTGTTTTTT
CASSLSTVNEKLFF
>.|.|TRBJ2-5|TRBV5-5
TGTGCCAGCAGCAGTCGGGAGACAATCGACCTCTCAGAGACCCAGTACTTC
CASSSRETIDLSETQYF
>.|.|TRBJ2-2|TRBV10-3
TGTGCCATCAGTGACGGGACACCTGGGGAGCTGTTTTTT
CAISDGTPGELFF
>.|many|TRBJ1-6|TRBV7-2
TGTGCCAGCAGCTTGTCCAGGGCGCTCCTGGGACCCCTCCACTTT
CASSLSRALLGPLHF
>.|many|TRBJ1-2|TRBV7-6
TGTGCCAGCAGCCAGGACAGACTTGCTGGCTACACCTTC
CASSQDRLAGYTF
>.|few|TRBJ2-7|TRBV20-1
TGCAGTGCTAGAGAAGATCTTTTCCCCTCCTACGAGCAGTACTTC
CSAREDLFPSYEQYF
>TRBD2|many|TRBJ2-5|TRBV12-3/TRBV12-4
TGTGCCAGCAGTGATCGGACTAGCGGGAGTCGAGAGACCCAGTACTTC
CASSDRTSGSRETQYF
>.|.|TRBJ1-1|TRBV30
TGTGCGGCCCAGGGGATGAACACTGAAGCTTTCTTT
CAAQGMNTEAFF
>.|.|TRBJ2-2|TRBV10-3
TGTGCCAGCAGTTACTCGATGCCAGGGGCGGGAGTCACCGGGGAGCTGTTTTTT
CASSYSMPGAGVTGELFF
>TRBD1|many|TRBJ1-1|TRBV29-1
TGCAGCGTTGAAGGCGACAGGGGGCGAGTCACTGAAGCTTTCTTT
CSVEGDRGRVTEAFF
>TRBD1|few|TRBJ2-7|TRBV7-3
TGTGCCAGCAGCTTACAGAGACGGGACAGCAAATCACCCTACGAGCAGTACTTC
CASSLQRRDSKSPYEQYF
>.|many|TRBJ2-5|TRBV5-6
TGTGCCAGCAGTTACGCCTCGCGGGGATGGTTTCTGCAAGAGACCCAGTACTTC
CASSYASRGWFLQETQYF
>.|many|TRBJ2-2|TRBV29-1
TGCAGCGTTGAAGCGTACAGGGCGAACACCGGGGAGCTGTTTTTT
CSVEAYRANTGELFF
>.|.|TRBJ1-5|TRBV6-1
TGTGCCAGCAGTGAGGTTTTCCGTCCCCAGCATTTT
CASSEVFRPQHF
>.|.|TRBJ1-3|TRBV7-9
TGTGCCAGCAACACCCAAGTTAAGAAAACCCCAAGATCTGGAAACACCATATATTTT
CASNTQVKKTPRSGNTIYF
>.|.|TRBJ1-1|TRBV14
TGTGCCAGCAGCCAAGATTCGGATTCAAGGAACACTGAAGCTTTCTTT
CASSQDSDSRNTEAFF
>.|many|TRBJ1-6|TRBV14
TGTGCCAGCAGCCGGGACATGGGGAAGGATTCACCCCTCCACTTT
CASSRDMGKDSPLHF
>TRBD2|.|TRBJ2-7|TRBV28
TGTGCCAGCGGACGACTAGCGGGAATGTACGAGCAGTACTTC
CASGRLAGMYEQYF
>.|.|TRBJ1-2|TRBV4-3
TGCGCCAGCAGCCCGATAGGAGCTAACTATGGCTACACCTTC
CASSPIGANYGYTF
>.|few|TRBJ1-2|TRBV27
TGTGCCAGCAGTCCCCGTGGCTCCCCCATCGGGAGCTACACCTTC
CASSPRGSPIGSYTF
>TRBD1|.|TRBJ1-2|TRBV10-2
TGCGCCACCGTGGACAGGAGGGGCCAGGGCTACACCTTC
CATVDRRGQGYTF
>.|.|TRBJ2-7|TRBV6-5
TGTGCCAGCAGTTACTTCGCTTTAGGCTCCTACGAGCAGTACTTC
CASSYFALGSYEQYF
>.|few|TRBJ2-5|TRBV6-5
TGTGCCAGCAGTAAACCGGGACACCAAGAGACCCAGTACTTC
CASSKPGHQETQYF